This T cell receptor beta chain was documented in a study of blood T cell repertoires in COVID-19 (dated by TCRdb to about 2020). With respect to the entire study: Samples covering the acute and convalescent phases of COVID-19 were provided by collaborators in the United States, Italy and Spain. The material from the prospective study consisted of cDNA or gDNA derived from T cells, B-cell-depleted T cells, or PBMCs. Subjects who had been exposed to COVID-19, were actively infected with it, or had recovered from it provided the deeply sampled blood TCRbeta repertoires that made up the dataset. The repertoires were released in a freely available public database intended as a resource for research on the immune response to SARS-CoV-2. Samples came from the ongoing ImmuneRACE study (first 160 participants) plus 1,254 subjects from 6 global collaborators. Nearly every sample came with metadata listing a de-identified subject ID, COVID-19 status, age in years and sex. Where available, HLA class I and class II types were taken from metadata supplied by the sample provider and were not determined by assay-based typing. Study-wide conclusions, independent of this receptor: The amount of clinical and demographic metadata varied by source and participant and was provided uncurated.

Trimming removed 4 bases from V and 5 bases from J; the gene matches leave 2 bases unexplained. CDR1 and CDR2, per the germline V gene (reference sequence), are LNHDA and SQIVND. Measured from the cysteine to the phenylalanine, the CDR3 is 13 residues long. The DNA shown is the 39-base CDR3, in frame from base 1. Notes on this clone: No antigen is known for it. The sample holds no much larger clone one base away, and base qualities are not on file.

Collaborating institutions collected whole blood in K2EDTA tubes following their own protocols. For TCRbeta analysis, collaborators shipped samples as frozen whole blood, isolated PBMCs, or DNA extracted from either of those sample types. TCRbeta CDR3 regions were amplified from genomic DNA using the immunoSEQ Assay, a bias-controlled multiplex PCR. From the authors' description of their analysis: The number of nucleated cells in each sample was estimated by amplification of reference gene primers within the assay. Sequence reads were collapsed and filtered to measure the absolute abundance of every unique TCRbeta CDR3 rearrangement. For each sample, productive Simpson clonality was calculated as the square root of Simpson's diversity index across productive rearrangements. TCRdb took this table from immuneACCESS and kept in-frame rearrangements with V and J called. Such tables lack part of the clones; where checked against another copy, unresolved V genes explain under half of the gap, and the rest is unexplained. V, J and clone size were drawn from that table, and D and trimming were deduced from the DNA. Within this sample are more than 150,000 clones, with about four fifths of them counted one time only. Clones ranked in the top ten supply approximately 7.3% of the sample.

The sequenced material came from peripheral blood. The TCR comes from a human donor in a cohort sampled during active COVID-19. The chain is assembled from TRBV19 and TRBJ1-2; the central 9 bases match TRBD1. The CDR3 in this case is CASSTGTGYGYTF. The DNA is TGTGCCAGTAGTACAGGGACAGGGTATGGCTACACCTTC.